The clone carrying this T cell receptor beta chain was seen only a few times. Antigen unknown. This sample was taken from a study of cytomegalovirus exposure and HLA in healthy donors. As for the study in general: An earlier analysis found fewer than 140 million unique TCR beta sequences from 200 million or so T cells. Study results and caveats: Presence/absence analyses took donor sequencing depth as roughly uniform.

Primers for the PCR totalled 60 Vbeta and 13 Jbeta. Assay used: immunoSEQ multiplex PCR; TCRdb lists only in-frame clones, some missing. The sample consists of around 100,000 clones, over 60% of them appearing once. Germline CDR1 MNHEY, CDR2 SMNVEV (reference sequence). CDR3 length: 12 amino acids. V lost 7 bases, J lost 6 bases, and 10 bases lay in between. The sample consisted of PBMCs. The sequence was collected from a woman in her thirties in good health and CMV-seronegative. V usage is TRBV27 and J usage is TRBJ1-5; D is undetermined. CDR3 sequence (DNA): TGTGCCAGCACATCAAACGGTCAGCCCCAGCATTTT. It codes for CASTSNGQPQHF.